A single sample gave rise to the 13 T cell receptor beta chains below, sequenced in a study of spatial heterogeneity in lung cancer. Findings of the study overall: It was found that expanded intratumoral alpha and beta TCR counts tracked tumor mutation counts.

Time point of the sample: sample taken at primary tumor resection. TCRdb used MiXCR to reprocess the 5' RACE reads, holding one entry per CDR3 protein. The data hold 20,000 to 30,000 distinct CDR3 sequences, with 8.8% observed a single time. No antigen has been assigned to these receptors. This material consisted of lung tumor tissue, taken at surgery. Receptors originate from a male donor with early-stage non-small cell lung cancer.

This clonotype was counted a few times. The chain is built from TRBV11-3 and TRBJ2-1; the D gene is possibly TRBD2 (5 bases). The CDR3 contains 11 residues. Trimming cost V 5 bases and J 10 bases, with 9 bases left between them. The germline V gene encodes CDR1 SGHNT and CDR2 YENEEA. The DNA for the CDR3 is TGTGCCAGCAGCGGTACTAGGGAGCAGTTCTTC. Encoded protein: CASSGTREQFF.

In this sample, this clonotype turned up a few times. The chain is built from TRBV7-3 and TRBJ2-1, with no clear D. From germline, CDR1 is SGHTA and CDR2 FQGTGA. The V end was cut by 4 bases, the J end by 7 bases, with 20 bases between. This CDR3 contains 16 residues. CDR3 DNA: TGTGCCAGCAGCTCGGCGGTAGCAGGCCACATGAATGAGCAGTTCTTC. This translates into CASSSAVAGHMNEQFF.

This clonotype was seen more than once but under ten times. The chain is built from TRBV5-1 and TRBJ2-1, with D unresolved. V gave up 1 base and J gave up 3 bases, with 5 bases separating them. CDR1 SGHRS and CDR2 YFSETQ come from the germline V gene. CDR3 length: 13 residues. CDR3 DNA: TGCGCCAGCAGCTTGCGAGACTACAATGAGCAGTTCTTC. It codes for CASSLRDYNEQFF.

By sample share, this clonotype is medium-sized. The V and J genes are TRBV7-2 and TRBJ2-5; D gene ambiguous. V was shortened by 3 bases and J by 5 bases, with 13 bases between the two germline ends. Germline-derived CDR1 and CDR2 are SGHTA and FQGNSA. This CDR3 has 14 amino acids. The CDR3 sequence: CASSFSWQKETQYF. CDR3 sequence (DNA): TGTGCCAGCAGCTTTTCTTGGCAGAAGGAGACCCAGTACTTC.

V usage is TRBV2 and J usage is TRBJ2-7, with D possibly TRBD2 on 5 matching bases. V lost 1 base and J 2 bases, leaving 12 bases between the germline ends. CDR1 is SNHLY and CDR2 is FYNNEI in the germline V gene. This CDR3 region has 15 residues. The DNA for the CDR3 is TGTGCCAGCAGTGAAGGTTTAGGACTCACCTACGAGCAGTACTTC. Its translation: CASSEGLGLTYEQYF.

This clonotype was seen ten or more times. The gene calls are TRBV18 and TRBJ1-6; 11 bases map to TRBD1. Germline V gene sequence: CDR1 KGHSH, CDR2 LQKENI. The trim removed 3 bases at V and 9 bases at J, leaving 13 bases unmatched. This CDR3 has 18 residues. CDR3 nucleotides: TGTGCCAGCTCACCGCTCCGCACTCCCGGGACAGGGGGTTCACCCCTCCACTTT. This gives the protein CASSPLRTPGTGGSPLHF.

As DNA, the CDR3 is TGCAGTGCTTATGACAGGAGTAGCAATCAGCCCCAGCATTTT. Residues: CSAYDRSSNQPQHF. The rearrangement uses TRBV20-1 and TRBJ1-5; maybe TRBD1 (6 bases). CDR3 length: 14 amino acids. Germline CDR1 and CDR2: DFQATT and SNEGSKA (reference sequence). Trimming removed 5 bases from V and 0 bases from J, with 11 bases in between.

This clonotype has a count of ten or more. The chain is built from TRBV3-1 and TRBJ2-2, with unresolved D. Trimming removed 7 bases from V and 5 bases from J, with 11 bases in between. The CDR3 is 13 residues long. Germline V gene data show CDR1 as LGHDT and CDR2 as YNNKEL (reference sequence). The CDR3 DNA reads as TGTGCCAGCAATGCCGGAGAAACCGGGGAGCTGTTTTTT. This codes for CASNAGETGELFF.

This clonotype was seen many times. The rearrangement uses TRBV11-2 and TRBJ2-4; 10 nucleotides match TRBD1. After removal of 1 base from V and 6 bases from J, the junction contained 3 bases not matched to a gene. There are 15 residues in the CDR3. Per germline, CDR1 SGHAT and CDR2 FQNNGV. The CDR3 sequence: CASSLAGTGANIQYF. CDR3 DNA sequence: TGTGCCAGCAGCTTAGCCGGGACAGGGGCAAACATTCAGTACTTC. Supplemented by reference TRBV11-2 and TRBJ2-4, the full variable domain reads EAGVAQSPRYKIIEKRQSVAFWCNPISGHATLYWYQQILGQGPKLLIQFQNNGVVDDSQLPKDRFSAERLKGVDSTLKIQPAKLEDSAVYLCASSLAGTGANIQYFGAGTRLSVL.

This clonotype was picked up many times. This rearrangement joins TRBV11-1 to TRBJ2-7; 8 positions agree with TRBD2. Germline V lookup: CDR1 SGHAT, CDR2 FQDESV (reference sequence). The CDR3 extends over 15 amino acids. Trimming removed 6 bases from V and 3 bases from J; junction bases left unmatched: 10. The CDR3: CASRFRAGENYEQYF. The CDR3 DNA sequence: TGTGCCAGCAGGTTCCGAGCGGGAGAAAACTACGAGCAGTACTTC.

The V gene is TRBV12-3 or TRBV12-4, the J gene TRBJ2-1; no definite D call. The CDR3 extends over 13 amino acids. Trimming cost V 3 bases and J 6 bases, with 9 bases left between them. The CDR3 sequence is CASSFFRRNEQFF. CDR3 DNA: TGTGCCAGCAGTTTTTTCCGACGCAATGAGCAGTTCTTC.

This clonotype was detected only a few times. The chain recombines TRBV20-1 with TRBJ2-1; 7 nucleotides agree with TRBD2. CDR1 is DFQATT, CDR2 SNEGSKA, per germline (reference sequence). The CDR3 loop spans 14 amino acids. The CDR3 DNA sequence: TGCAGCTTTCTGAGGCGGGAGAAGGGACTAGAGCAGTTCTTC. This translates into CSFLRREKGLEQFF.

In its sample, this clonotype was seen many times. The rearrangement uses TRBV24-1 and TRBJ2-1; TRBD1 matches at 7 bases. CDR1 is KGHDR, CDR2 SFDVKD, per germline. J was trimmed by 7 bases and V by 6 bases; bases with no gene match: 5. The CDR3 length is 13 residues. The CDR3 DNA reads as TGTGCCACCAGTCGAGGGGGCGGGAATGAGCAGTTCTTC. Protein sequence: CATSRGGGNEQFF.